The 28 T cell receptor beta chains below were found in one sample sequenced in a study of molecular identifiers for immune sequencing clone quantification. TCRdb ran MiXCR on the PCR reads and lists one entry per CDR3 protein. In the table there are over 600,000 distinct CDR3 sequences, 15% to 20% of which are singletons. The sequencing input was naive CD8+ T cells from blood, with Jurkat cell RNA spiked in. As to subset: FACS-sorted CD8+CD4-CCR7+CD45RA+ naive T cells. The receptors derive from a human donor in good health. Some libraries in this study had Jurkat cell RNA spiked in.

This clonotype was recorded many times. This sequence joins TRBV28 and TRBJ2-7, with D perhaps matching TRBD2 (5 bases). Trimming cost V 10 bases and J 3 bases, with 7 bases left between them. The CDR3 covers 10 residues. The germline gives CDR1 MDHEN, CDR2 SYDVKM. The CDR3 spells CATGDYEQYF. The CDR3 DNA follows: TGTGCCACCGGGGACTACGAGCAGTACTTC.

This clonotype was recorded at least ten times. This rearrangement joins TRBV5-1 to TRBJ2-7; no clear D gene. CDR1 and CDR2 from the germline V gene are SGHRS and YFSETQ. The CDR3 runs to 13 residues. V lost 0 bases and J 7 bases, leaving 11 bases between the germline ends. For the CDR3, the DNA is TGCGCCAGCAGCTTGGGTTCAGCGTCGGAGCAGTACTTC. Translating it yields CASSLGSASEQYF.

About this clonotype: This may arise from a read error, as a much more abundant clone is one base away. V usage is TRBV4-3 and J usage is TRBJ2-7; perhaps TRBD2 as D (6 bases). CDR1 and CDR2 (germline): LGHNA, YSLEER. This CDR3 comprises 15 residues. The CDR3 loop reads CASSQGRALTYKQYF. CDR3 sequence (DNA): TGCGCCAGCAGCCAAGGGAGGGCCTTAACCTACAAGCAGTACTTC.

About this clonotype itself: A junction boundary mismatches the germline segment, possibly from a read error. The rearrangement joins TRBV9 to TRBJ1-5; 7 bases are shared with TRBD1. Germline values: CDR1 SGDLS, CDR2 YYNGEE. The CDR3 has 14 amino acids. The CDR3 DNA reads TGTACCAGCAGCGGCCAGGGGGTAAATCAGCCCCAGCATTTT. Translating gives CTSSGQGVNQPQHF.

This clonotype was picked up many times. V and J are TRBV2 and TRBJ2-7, with D unclear. V was pared by 3 bases and J by 1 base, with 7 bases between. The CDR3 length is 13 residues. The germline gives CDR1 SNHLY, CDR2 FYNNEI. CDR3 residues: CASSDATSYEQYF. The DNA of the CDR3 is TGTGCCAGCAGTGATGCTACGTCCTACGAGCAGTACTTC.

Regarding this clonotype: This may be a read error: a much more frequent sequence differs by one nucleotide. The CDR3: CASSITTGSYNKQFF. In nucleotides, the CDR3 is TGTGCCAGTAGTATCACAACAGGTTCCTACAATAAGCAGTTCTTC. This sequence joins TRBV19 and TRBJ2-1, with a weak D call TRBD1 (5 bases). This CDR3 is built from 15 residues. CDR1 and CDR2 (germline): LNHDA, SQIVND (reference sequence).

This clonotype came up once. Since the CDR3 does not end with the conserved phenylalanine or tryptophan, this likely comes from a read error. The chain's CDR3 is CASRIAGAFYEQYL. CDR3 nucleotides: TGTGCCAGCAGGATAGCGGGAGCTTTCTACGAGCAGTACCTC. This chain uses TRBV6-5 with TRBJ2-7; TRBD2 aligns across 9 bases. The CDR3 runs 14 residues. The trim removed 6 bases at V and 3 bases at J, leaving 6 bases unmatched. The germline CDR1 and CDR2 sequences are MNHEY and SVGAGI.

At least ten counts were recorded for this clonotype. The chain links TRBV7-6 to TRBJ1-5; 7 nucleotides agree with TRBD1. Germline V gene data show CDR1 as SGHVS and CDR2 as FNYEAQ. The CDR3 is 16 amino acids. The J segment lost 4 bases and the V segment lost 5 bases, leaving 11 bases of the junction unmatched. This CDR3 reads CASSPMTGSVNQPQHF. CDR3 sequence (DNA): TGTGCCAGCAGCCCGATGACAGGGTCGGTGAATCAGCCCCAGCATTTT.

Notes on this clonotype: A much more abundant neighbour one base away suggests this may be a read error. The rearrangement links TRBV7-8 to TRBJ1-4, with TRBD1 as a possible D gene (5 bases). Germline V CDR1 and CDR2: SGHVS, FQNEAQ. V was cut by 5 bases and J by 12 bases, with 13 bases left in between. CDR3 size: 12 residues. The CDR3 reads CASSLPSGELFF. CDR3 in DNA: TGTGCCAGCAGCCTCCCATCGGGGGAACTGTTTTTT.

The chain has TRBV20-1 and TRBJ1-1; no reliable D call. Trimming removed 3 bases from V and 5 bases from J, with 7 bases in between. This CDR3 has 11 amino acids. Per germline, CDR1 DFQATT and CDR2 SNEGSKA (reference sequence). The chain's CDR3 is CSARWGTEAFF. The CDR3 region has the DNA TGCAGTGCTAGGTGGGGAACTGAAGCTTTCTTT.

The sample holds many counts of this clonotype. The V and J genes are TRBV15 and TRBJ1-1; maybe TRBD1 (6 bases). Trimming pared 0 bases from V and 2 bases from J, leaving 13 bases between. Per germline, CDR1 LNHNV and CDR2 YYDKDF (reference sequence). This CDR3 is 16 amino acids long. CDR3 residues: CATSRDRGPVNTEAFF. CDR3 bases: TGTGCCACCAGCAGAGATCGGGGGCCCGTTAACACTGAAGCTTTCTTT.

The CDR3 region is CASRAGISTDTQYF. The CDR3 nucleotides read TGTGCCAGTAGAGCGGGGATAAGCACAGATACGCAGTATTTT. V and J are TRBV19 and TRBJ2-3; 7 bases are shared with TRBD2. The CDR3 contains 14 residues. The germline CDR1 and CDR2 sequences are LNHDA and SQIVND (reference sequence). The V and J ends lost 6 bases and 0 bases, in that order; junction bases with no gene match: 3.

As DNA, the CDR3 is TGCGCCAGCAGCAGGGACAGGGGAGACTACGAGCAGTACTTC. Amino acid sequence: CASSRDRGDYEQYF. The gene calls are TRBV5-1 and TRBJ2-7, with 10 bases that match TRBD1. The CDR3 has 14 residues. Looked up from germline, CDR1 is SGHRS and CDR2 is YFSETQ. The V gene end was trimmed by 4 bases and the J gene end by 3 bases; junction bases not matched to a gene: 4. Using reference TRBV5-1 and TRBJ2-7 for the parts outside the CDR3, the full variable domain is KAGVTQTPRYLIKTRGQQVTLSCSPISGHRSVSWYQQTPGQGLQFLFEYFSETQRNKGNFPGRFSGRQFSNSRSEMNVSTLELGDSALYLCASSRDRGDYEQYFGPGTRLTVT.

This clonotype was detected many times. The rearrangement links TRBV30 to TRBJ2-2; 10 bases are a match to TRBD2. The CDR3 has 16 amino acids. The V gene's germline CDR1 is GTSNPN and CDR2 SVGIG (reference sequence). J lost 5 bases, V lost 0 bases, and 6 bases had no gene match. DNA for the CDR3: TGTGCCTGGAGTGTATTGCTAGCGGGAGAAACCGGGGAGCTGTTTTTT. It yields the protein CAWSVLLAGETGELFF. The variable domain in full, with the rest retrieved from reference TRBV30 and TRBJ2-2, is SQTIHQWPATLVQPVGSPLSLECTVEGTSNPNLYWYRQAAGRGLQLLFYSVGIGQISSEVPQNLSASRPQDRQFILSSKKLLLSDSGFYLCAWSVLLAGETGELFFGEGSRLTVL.

This clonotype was seen repeatedly, ten times or more. The CDR3 DNA follows: TGTGCCAGCAGCCAAGAGCCCGCGGGGGGGGGACTTGAAGCTTTCTTT. Protein: CASSQEPAGGGLEAFF. This chain connects TRBV14 to TRBJ1-1; maybe TRBD1 (5 bases). The ends were cut back, 0 bases at V and 7 bases at J, with 18 bases in the middle. Germline lookup yields CDR1 SGHDN and CDR2 FVKESK. The CDR3 runs 16 residues.

This clonotype has at least ten counts. This chain uses TRBV18 with TRBJ2-7, with 9 bases aligning to TRBD2. Germline V gene data show CDR1 as KGHSH and CDR2 as LQKENI. The CDR3 spans 13 residues. Trimming took 3 bases from V and 7 from J; bases not matched to a gene: 4. As DNA, the CDR3 is TGTGCCAGCTCACCTAGCGGGAGTCTTGAGCAGTACTTC. Translation: CASSPSGSLEQYF.

In this sample, this clonotype turned up many times. The chain employs TRBV12-3 or TRBV12-4 and TRBJ1-1; 7 bases fit TRBD1. The CDR3 is made up of 15 amino acids. V shed 5 bases, J shed 1 base, and the junction held 7 bases outside the gene matches. The CDR3 loop reads CASSLTWTGNTEAFF. CDR3 bases: TGTGCCAGCAGTCTGACTTGGACAGGGAACACTGAAGCTTTCTTT.

As to this clonotype: A single base separates this from a much larger clone, so it may be a read error. The chain recombines TRBV19 with TRBJ2-1; perhaps TRBD2 as D (5 bases). The V gene's germline CDR1 is LNHDA and CDR2 SQIVND (reference sequence). The length of the CDR3 is 14 residues. CDR3 residues: CAGRDWTGFNEQFF. The CDR3 DNA reads as TGTGCCGGTAGAGATTGGACGGGATTCAATGAGCAGTTCTTC.

The CDR3 DNA follows: TGTGCCAGCAGCTTGGGGGGACAGGGGAGTCAGCCCCAGCATTTT. The encoded protein is CASSLGGQGSQPQHF. The genes are TRBV7-6 and TRBJ1-5; 10 bases line up with TRBD1. The CDR3 sequence is 15 residues long. Per germline, CDR1 SGHVS and CDR2 FNYEAQ. Trimming at V came to 3 bases and at J to 6 bases, leaving 5 bases not matched to a gene.

This clonotype was seen many times. The V call is TRBV4-3, the J call TRBJ2-7, with 8 bases that match TRBD2. V gave up 3 bases and J gave up 4 bases; unmatched junction bases: 11. The CDR3 is made up of 16 amino acids. CDR1 is LGHNA, CDR2 YSLEER, per germline. CDR3 nucleotides: TGCGCCAGCAGCCAGGCTGCGCGGGGGGCCCCGTACGAGCAGTACTTC. Protein: CASSQAARGAPYEQYF.

This chain connects TRBV15 to TRBJ2-2; D perhaps matches TRBD2 (6 bases). CDR3 length equals 17 residues. Trimming shortened V by 1 base and J by 4 bases, and 16 bases separated the two germline ends. The germline V gene encodes CDR1 LNHNV and CDR2 YYDKDF (reference sequence). As DNA, the CDR3 is TGTGCCACCAGCAGAGGTATTGGGCGGGGAAGCACCGGGGAGCTGTTTTTT. It encodes CATSRGIGRGSTGELFF.

This clonotype has a count of ten or more. The V and J genes are TRBV5-1 and TRBJ2-3; D gene uncertain. The length of the CDR3 is 15 residues. V was clipped by 4 bases and J by 0 bases, with 12 bases between them. Germline values: CDR1 SGHRS, CDR2 YFSETQ. This CDR3 is CASSPVTDSTDTQYF. CDR3 in DNA: TGCGCCAGCAGCCCCGTAACGGATAGCACAGATACGCAGTATTTT.

This clonotype was recorded at least ten times. The chain couples TRBV12-3 or TRBV12-4 to TRBJ1-5, with no clear D. V lost 5 bases and J lost 0, with 8 bases in between. The CDR3 loop spans 14 amino acids. Here the CDR3 DNA reads TGTGCCAGCAGTCTGACCTTTAGCAATCAGCCCCAGCATTTT. Translated, it gives CASSLTFSNQPQHF.

The chain combines TRBV13 with TRBJ2-5; D is possibly TRBD2 (7 bases). This CDR3 spans 15 amino acids. V shed 6 bases and J shed 2 bases, with 16 bases lying between them. The germline CDR1 and CDR2 sequences are PRHDT and FYEKMQ (reference sequence). CDR3 sequence: CASSYRGAGQETQYF. The CDR3 DNA sequence: TGTGCCAGCAGTTATCGGGGGGCGGGACAAGAGACCCAGTACTTC.

In its sample, this clonotype was seen many times. The chain joins TRBV30 to TRBJ1-1; D might be TRBD1 (6 bases). This CDR3 contains 14 residues. Trimming cost V 2 bases and J 0 bases, with 10 bases left between them. Germline V gene sequence: CDR1 GTSNPN, CDR2 SVGIG (reference sequence). The CDR3 region has the DNA TGTGCCTGGAGTCGCAGGGGAATGAACACTGAAGCTTTCTTT. This encodes CAWSRRGMNTEAFF. Full variable domain (remainder filled in from reference TRBV30 and TRBJ1-1): SQTIHQWPATLVQPVGSPLSLECTVEGTSNPNLYWYRQAAGRGLQLLFYSVGIGQISSEVPQNLSASRPQDRQFILSSKKLLLSDSGFYLCAWSRRGMNTEAFFGQGTRLTVV.

This clonotype was picked up many times. The chain employs TRBV29-1 and TRBJ2-7; 8 nucleotides line up with TRBD2. J lost 4 bases, V lost 0 bases, and 2 bases had no gene match. The CDR3 is 13 residues long. Germline CDR1 reads SQVTM; CDR2 reads ANQGSEA. The CDR3 coding sequence is TGCAGCGTTGAAGAAGCGGGAGCTTACGAGCAGTACTTC. Its translation: CSVEEAGAYEQYF.

This clonotype came up once. A read error may produce the germline difference seen at one junction end. The rearrangement joins TRBV15 to TRBJ1-1; unclear D gene. Germline V gives CDR1 LNHNV, CDR2 YYDKDF (reference sequence). The CDR3 runs to 14 residues. The CDR3 DNA sequence: TGTGCCGCCAGCAGAGATTCTGGGCCGGCTGAAGCTTTCTTT. Its protein product is CAASRDSGPAEAFF.

The chain is built from TRBV3-1 and TRBJ2-3; 10 bases agree with TRBD2. Germline V CDR1 and CDR2: LGHDT, YNNKEL (reference sequence). V shed 2 bases and J 2 bases; nucleotides not matched to a gene: 4. The CDR3 runs to 16 residues. The CDR3 coding sequence is TGTGCCAGCAGCCAATTAGCGGGAGGACACACAGATACGCAGTATTTT. This codes for CASSQLAGGHTDTQYF.